Following are 2 T cell receptor beta chains from one sample sequenced in a study of blood T cell repertoires in COVID-19. Using immunoSEQ multiplex PCR, the repertoire was profiled, and TCRdb retains in-frame clones only, with some absent. The data contain some 250,000 clones, around 81% of them singletons. Sequencing was carried out using peripheral blood. The receptors come from a woman aged 55-70 years with active or convalescent COVID-19.

In this sample, this clone turned up a few times. The chain links TRBV19 to TRBJ2-1; 11 bases are shared with TRBD1. CDR3 size: 16 residues. Trimming took 4 bases from V and 5 from J; bases not matched to a gene: 7. The germline V gene has CDR1 LNHDA and CDR2 SQIVND (reference sequence). As DNA, the CDR3 is TGTGCCAGTAGTACCGGACAGGGGGCGACGGACAATGAGCAGTTCTTC. Translated, it gives CASSTGQGATDNEQFF.

V is TRBV7-2 and J is TRBJ1-2; 8 bases agree with TRBD1. V was clipped by 6 bases and J by 6 bases; unmatched bases: 9. This CDR3 is 14 amino acids long. Germline V gene lookup returns CDR1 SGHTA and CDR2 FQGNSA. CDR3 amino acids: CASRPVQGANGYTF. The CDR3 DNA reads TGTGCCAGCAGACCCGTCCAGGGGGCAAATGGCTACACCTTC.